The T cell receptor beta chain under discussion was sequenced for a study of blood T cell repertoires in COVID-19. Overall study context: From the United States, Italy and Spain came samples of acute and convalescent COVID-19. The analysed material was cDNA or gDNA that came from T cells, B-cell-depleted T cells, or PBMCs.

TCRdb's table, derived via immunoSEQ multiplex PCR, lists solely in-frame clones and lacks some. The top ten hold roughly 3.2% of the sample, which has about 190,000 clones, about four fifths seen once. The participants were between about 18 and 100 years old and came from roughly 25 US areas. Before being deemed recovered, Cohort 3 donors had two negative PCRs, clearance, or symptom resolution. Material for sequencing was PBMCs or T cells enriched from blood (not recorded which). The sequence came from a woman in her twenties or thirties who had recovered from COVID-19.

The CDR3 sequence is CASSLQGQGGNTEAFF. For the CDR3, the DNA is TGCGCCAGCAGCTTGCAGGGACAGGGTGGGAACACTGAAGCTTTCTTT. The chain is built from TRBV5-1 and TRBJ1-1; 9 nucleotides line up with TRBD1. The V and J ends lost 1 base and 1 base, in that order; junction bases with no gene match: 5. CDR1 is SGHRS, CDR2 YFSETQ, per germline. This CDR3 comprises 16 residues.